This entry is about one T cell receptor (beta chain). What it binds is not known. Sequencing used immunoSEQ multiplex PCR; TCRdb keeps in-frame clones, though not all of them. The sample holds about 50,000 clones, 70% to 85% seen once. The sample is drawn from a study of a mutant IDH1 vaccine in newly diagnosed glioma. On the study more broadly: In some groups vaccination began 4-6 weeks post-radiotherapy; others received it with temozolomide. Treated patients were roughly 60% male, roughly 40% female, mean age around 40 years.

Noted time point: week 47, end of study. Doses consisted of 300 ug of mutant IDH1 20-mer peptide each, paired with topical imiquimod. Germline CDR1 reads SQVTM; CDR2 reads ANQGSEA. This CDR3 has 17 residues. The V and J ends lost 6 bases and 0 bases, in that order; junction bases with no gene match: 12. The clonotype was recovered from a man between 50 and 59 years old with glioma. This specimen consisted of PBMCs, obtained from a glioma patient whose treatment included an IDH1 peptide vaccine. The J gene is TRBJ1-3, the V gene TRBV29-1; 9 nucleotides agree with TRBD1. CDR3 bases: TGCAGCGTCGGGACAGGGTCCCCAACATCCTCTGGAAACACCATATATTTT. Its protein is CSVGTGSPTSSGNTIYF.